This note documents a single T cell receptor beta chain sequence. As originally analysed: For nucleated cells, counts were estimated from reference gene primer amplification. Assay used: immunoSEQ multiplex PCR; TCRdb lists only in-frame clones, some missing. For V, J and clone size, that table is used; D and trimming come from the DNA. The data show more than 110,000 clones, less than 80% seen once. This entry belongs to a study of blood T cell repertoires in COVID-19. CDR1 SGHTA and CDR2 FQGNSA come from the germline V gene. This CDR3 contains 15 residues. The trim removed 5 bases at V and 5 bases at J, leaving 9 bases unmatched.

The TCR comes from a woman of 80 years or more with active or convalescent COVID-19. Sequenced material: peripheral blood. The chain couples TRBV7-2 to TRBJ2-5; TRBD2 matches 9 bases. DNA of the CDR3: TGTGCCAGCAGCGCAGTCGCGGGGGGGCGGGAGACCCAGTACTTC. This codes for CASSAVAGGRETQYF.